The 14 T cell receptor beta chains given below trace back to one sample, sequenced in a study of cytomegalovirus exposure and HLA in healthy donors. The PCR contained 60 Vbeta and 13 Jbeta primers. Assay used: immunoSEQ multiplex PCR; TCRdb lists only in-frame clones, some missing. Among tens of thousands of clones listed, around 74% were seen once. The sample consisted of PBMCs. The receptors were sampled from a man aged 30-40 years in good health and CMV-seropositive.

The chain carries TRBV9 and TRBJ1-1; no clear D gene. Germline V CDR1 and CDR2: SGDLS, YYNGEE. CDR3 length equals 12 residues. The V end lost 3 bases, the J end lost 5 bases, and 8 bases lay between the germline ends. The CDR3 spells CASSALLTEAFF. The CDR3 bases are TGTGCCAGCAGCGCCCTCCTTACTGAAGCTTTCTTT.

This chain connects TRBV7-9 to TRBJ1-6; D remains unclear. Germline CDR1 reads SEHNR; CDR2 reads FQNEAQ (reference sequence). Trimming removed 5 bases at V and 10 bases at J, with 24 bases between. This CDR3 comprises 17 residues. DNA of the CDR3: TGTGCCAGCAGCCCGACGGCCGGTAACCACCGGGAATCACCCCTCCACTTT. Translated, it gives CASSPTAGNHRESPLHF.

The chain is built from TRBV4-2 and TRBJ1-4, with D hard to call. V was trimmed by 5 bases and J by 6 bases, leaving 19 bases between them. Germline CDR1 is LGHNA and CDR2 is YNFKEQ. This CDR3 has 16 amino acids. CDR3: CASSKRTDRRDEKLFF. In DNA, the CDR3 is TGTGCCAGCAGCAAGCGGACGGATAGAAGGGATGAAAAACTGTTTTTT.

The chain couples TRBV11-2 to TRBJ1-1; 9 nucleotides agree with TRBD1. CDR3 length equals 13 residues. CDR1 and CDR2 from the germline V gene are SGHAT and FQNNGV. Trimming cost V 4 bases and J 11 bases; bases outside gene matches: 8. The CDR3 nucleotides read TGTGCCAGCAGCTCGGAGGGGGGGACAGGGGCTTTCTTT. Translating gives CASSSEGGTGAFF.

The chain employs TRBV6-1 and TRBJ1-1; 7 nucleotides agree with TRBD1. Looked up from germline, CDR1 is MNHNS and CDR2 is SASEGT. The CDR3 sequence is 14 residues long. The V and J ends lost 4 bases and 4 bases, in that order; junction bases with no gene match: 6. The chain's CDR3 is CASSVGRGSTEAFF. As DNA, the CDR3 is TGTGCCAGCAGTGTCGGCAGGGGGAGCACTGAAGCTTTCTTT.

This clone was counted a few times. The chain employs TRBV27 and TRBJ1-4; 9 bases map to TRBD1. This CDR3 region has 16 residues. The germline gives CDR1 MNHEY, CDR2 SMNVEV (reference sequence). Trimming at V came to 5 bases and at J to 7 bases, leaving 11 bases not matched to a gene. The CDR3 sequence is CASSPQDRGDGEKLFF. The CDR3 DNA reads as TGTGCCAGCAGTCCCCAGGACAGGGGCGACGGTGAAAAACTGTTTTTT.

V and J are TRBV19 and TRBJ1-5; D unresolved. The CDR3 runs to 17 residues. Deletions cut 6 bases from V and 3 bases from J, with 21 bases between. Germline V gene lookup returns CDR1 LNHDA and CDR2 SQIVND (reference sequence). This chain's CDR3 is CASRTLASAAYNQPQHF. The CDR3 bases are TGTGCCAGTAGGACCCTCGCCTCGGCAGCGTACAATCAGCCCCAGCATTTT.

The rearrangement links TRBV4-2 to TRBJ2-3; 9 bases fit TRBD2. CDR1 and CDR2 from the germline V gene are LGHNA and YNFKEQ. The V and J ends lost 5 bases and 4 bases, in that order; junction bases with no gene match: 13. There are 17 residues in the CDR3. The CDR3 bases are TGTGCCAGCAGCTCAGGCTGGGCGGGGGGGCGGGCAGATACGCAGTATTTT. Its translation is CASSSGWAGGRADTQYF.

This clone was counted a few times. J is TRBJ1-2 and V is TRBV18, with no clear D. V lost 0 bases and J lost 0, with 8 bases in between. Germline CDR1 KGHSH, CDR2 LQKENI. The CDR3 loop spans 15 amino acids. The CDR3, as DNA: TGTGCCAGCTCACCACCGTCCCGTGCTAACTATGGCTACACCTTC. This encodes CASSPPSRANYGYTF. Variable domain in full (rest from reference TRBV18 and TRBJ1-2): NAGVMQNPRHLVRRRGQEARLRCSPMKGHSHVYWYRQLPEEGLKFMVYLQKENIIDESGMPKERFSAEFPKEGPSILRIQQVVRGDSAAYFCASSPPSRANYGYTFGSGTRLTVV.

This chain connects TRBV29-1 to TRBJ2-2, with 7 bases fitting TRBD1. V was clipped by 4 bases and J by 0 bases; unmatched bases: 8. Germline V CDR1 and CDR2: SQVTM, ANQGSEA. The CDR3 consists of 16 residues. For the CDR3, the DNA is TGCAGCGTTGGCCGAGGGGACAGCGCGAACACCGGGGAGCTGTTTTTT. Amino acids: CSVGRGDSANTGELFF.

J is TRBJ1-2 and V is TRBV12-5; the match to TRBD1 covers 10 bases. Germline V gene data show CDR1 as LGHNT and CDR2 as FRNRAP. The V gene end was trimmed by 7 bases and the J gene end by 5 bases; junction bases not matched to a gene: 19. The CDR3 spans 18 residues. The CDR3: CASADRGSGTGAKYGYTF. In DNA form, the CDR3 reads TGTGCTAGTGCCGACCGAGGCTCCGGGACAGGGGCCAAATATGGCTACACCTTC.

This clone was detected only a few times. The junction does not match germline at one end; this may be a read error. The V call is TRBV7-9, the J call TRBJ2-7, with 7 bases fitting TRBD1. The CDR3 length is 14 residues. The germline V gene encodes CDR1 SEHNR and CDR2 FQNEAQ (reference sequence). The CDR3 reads CASTLPGQYYEQYF. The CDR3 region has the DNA TGTGCCAGCACCTTACCGGGACAGTACTACGAGCAGTACTTC.

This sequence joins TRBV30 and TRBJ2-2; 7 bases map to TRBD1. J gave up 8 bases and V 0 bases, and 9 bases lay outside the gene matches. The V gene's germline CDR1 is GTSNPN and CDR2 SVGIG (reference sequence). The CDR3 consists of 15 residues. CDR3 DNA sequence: TGTGCCTGGAGTGTAGGCGGACAGGAAGGGGGGGAGCTGTTTTTT. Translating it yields CAWSVGGQEGGELFF.

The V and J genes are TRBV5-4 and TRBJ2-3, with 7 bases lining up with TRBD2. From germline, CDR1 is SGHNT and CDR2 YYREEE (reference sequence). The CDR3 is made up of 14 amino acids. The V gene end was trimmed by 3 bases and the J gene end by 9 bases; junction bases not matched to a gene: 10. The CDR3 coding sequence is TGTGCCAGCAGCTCGACGAACAGCGGGGAAACGCAGTATTTT. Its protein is CASSSTNSGETQYF.